This T cell receptor (beta chain) was documented in a study of Tregs in tolerant kidney transplant recipients. Whole-study results and caveats: Biological reproducibility was not directly addressed in this study. Expanding Tregs on activated donor B cells appeared to best identify donor-specific TCRbeta clones. For some patients, primers changed over time, blocking nucleotide-level comparison.

Trimming removed 10 bases at V and 2 bases at J, with 12 bases between. This CDR3 comprises 12 residues. Germline values: CDR1 SNHLY, CDR2 FYNNEI. Generated by immunoSEQ multiplex PCR, the TCRdb table keeps only in-frame clones and is missing some. The data hold around 61,000 clones, with around 87% observed a single time. Related graft donors supplied nonmyeloablative bone marrow transplants, and mixed chimerism was transient. Thawed PBMCs were FACS-sorted into unstimulated CD4+CD25+CD127- regulatory T cells, CD4+CD25- non-regulatory cells, CD4 and CD8 cells. This clone was recorded a few times. Its antigen remains unidentified.

The source of this sequence is a human patient who received a combined kidney and bone marrow transplant. Some T cells may be supplied by the graft donor. This chain connects TRBV2 to TRBJ2-7, with D possibly matching TRBD1 (6 bases). Sequencing was performed on CD4+ T cells from blood (PBMCs), taken 6 months after the transplant. The CDR3 sequence is CAIIQGTYEQYF. DNA of the CDR3: TGTGCCATTATACAGGGCACCTACGAGCAGTACTTC. Looking up the rest from reference TRBV2 and TRBJ2-7 gives the full variable domain: EPEVTQTPSHQVTQMGQEVILRCVPISNHLYFYWYRQILGQKVEFLVSFYNNEISEKSEIFDDQFSVERPDGSNFTLKIRSTKLEDSAMYFCAIIQGTYEQYFGPGTRLTVT.